These 14 T cell receptor beta chains share one sample of origin, sequenced in a study of cytomegalovirus exposure and HLA in healthy donors. Primers included in the PCR were 60 Vbeta and 13 Jbeta primers. Method: immunoSEQ multiplex PCR; TCRdb's copy keeps in-frame clones and lacks some. Here the sample spans roughly 150,000 clones, 75% to 90% being singletons. The specimen was PBMCs. Every receptor here comes from a boy aged 2 to 10 in good health and CMV-seronegative.

The chain has TRBV6-5 and TRBJ2-7, with TRBD2 matching over 9 bases. The length of the CDR3 is 15 residues. Trimming at V came to 7 bases and at J to 2 bases, leaving 9 bases not matched to a gene. CDR1 is MNHEY and CDR2 is SVGAGI in the germline V gene. CDR3 sequence reads: CASTPLAGAPYEQYF. The CDR3 coding sequence is TGTGCCAGCACCCCACTAGCGGGTGCCCCCTACGAGCAGTACTTC.

This clone has only a few counts. CDR3 in amino acids: CASSHPGEETQYF. DNA for the CDR3: TGCGCCAGCAGCCATCCAGGGGAAGAGACCCAGTACTTC. This sequence joins TRBV4-1 and TRBJ2-5, with D possibly being TRBD1 (6 bases). CDR1 and CDR2 (germline): MGHRA, YSYEKL. Trimming removed 3 bases from V and 3 bases from J, with 8 bases in between. This CDR3 comprises 13 residues.

The chain recombines TRBV28 with TRBJ2-3; D uncertain. The V gene's germline CDR1 is MDHEN and CDR2 SYDVKM. The CDR3 is made up of 14 amino acids. V lost 7 bases and J lost 3, with 14 bases in between. CDR3 in DNA: TGTGCCAGCAACCCCCCCGGGTATACAGATACGCAGTATTTT. The encoded protein is CASNPPGYTDTQYF. Supplemented by reference TRBV28 and TRBJ2-3, the full variable domain reads DVKVTQSSRYLVKRTGEKVFLECVQDMDHENMFWYRQDPGLGLRLIYFSYDVKMKEKGDIPEGYSVSREKKERFSLILESASTNQTSMYLCASNPPGYTDTQYFGPGTRLTVL.

The gene calls are TRBV6-1 and TRBJ1-1; D is undetermined. Trimming shortened V by 4 bases and J by 5 bases, and 20 bases separated the two germline ends. The CDR3 has 16 amino acids. CDR1 and CDR2 from the germline V gene are MNHNS and SASEGT. The CDR3: CASSALTGSRWTEAFF. CDR3 nucleotide sequence: TGTGCCAGCAGTGCGTTGACTGGGAGCAGGTGGACTGAAGCTTTCTTT.

The chain carries TRBV19 and TRBJ1-4; D not resolved. CDR3 length equals 12 residues. The V end lost 5 bases, the J end lost 7 bases, and 8 bases lay between the germline ends. Germline V gene data show CDR1 as LNHDA and CDR2 as SQIVND (reference sequence). The CDR3 loop is CASSFEGEKLFF. Here the CDR3 DNA reads TGTGCCAGTAGTTTCGAGGGTGAAAAACTGTTTTTT.

The V gene is TRBV28, the J gene TRBJ1-1; D is uncertain. The germline V gene has CDR1 MDHEN and CDR2 SYDVKM. The CDR3 totals 12 residues. Trimming removed 3 bases from V and 1 base from J, with 3 bases in between. CDR3 nucleotides: TGTGCCAGCAGTTTCGGGAACACTGAAGCTTTCTTT. Translating it yields CASSFGNTEAFF.

The chain has TRBV30 and TRBJ2-3, with D unclear. This CDR3 spans 12 amino acids. The V end was cut by 6 bases, the J end by 1 base, with 8 bases between. CDR1 is GTSNPN, CDR2 SVGIG, per germline (reference sequence). The CDR3 sequence is CACRYGTDTQYF. For the CDR3, the DNA is TGTGCCTGCCGCTATGGCACAGATACGCAGTATTTT.

CDR3 nucleotide sequence: TGTGCCACCAGCAGACCCCCCCGAGAGGGGAGGGACACCGGGGAGCTGTTTTTT. Translated: CATSRPPREGRDTGELFF. The chain has TRBV15 and TRBJ2-2; 7 bases agree with TRBD2. The CDR3 is 18 amino acids. Trimming removed 2 bases from V and 3 bases from J; junction bases left unmatched: 12. Germline V gene sequence: CDR1 LNHNV, CDR2 YYDKDF (reference sequence).

In DNA, the CDR3 is TGTGCCAGCAGGCGTAACAGGGCTATGAACACTGAAGCTTTCTTT. Translation gives CASRRNRAMNTEAFF. V and J are TRBV7-8 and TRBJ1-1; tentatively, D is TRBD1 (6 bases). In germline, CDR1 is SGHVS, CDR2 FQNEAQ. V lost 6 bases to trimming and J lost 0 bases, with 14 bases between them. The CDR3 runs to 15 residues.

The chain joins TRBV7-2 to TRBJ1-2; 12 bases match TRBD1. The CDR3 contains 14 residues. Germline V gene lookup returns CDR1 SGHTA and CDR2 FQGNSA. V lost 5 bases and J lost 8; bases outside the gene matches: 6. The CDR3 region has the DNA TGTGCCAGCAGCCTGACTGGGACAGGGGGCGGCTACACCTTC. This gives the protein CASSLTGTGGGYTF.

The V call is TRBV19, the J call TRBJ1-4, with unresolved D. Trimming took 5 bases from V and 7 from J, leaving 8 bases between them. This CDR3 contains 12 residues. Germline-derived CDR1 and CDR2 are LNHDA and SQIVND (reference sequence). CDR3 sequence: CASSRGIEKLFF. The CDR3, as DNA: TGTGCCAGTAGTCGGGGTATTGAAAAACTGTTTTTT.

The rearrangement links TRBV27 to TRBJ2-3; D is unresolved. Germline CDR1 MNHEY, CDR2 SMNVEV (reference sequence). The CDR3 totals 12 residues. Trimming shortened V by 11 bases and J by 1 base, and 10 bases separated the two germline ends. The CDR3 loop is CASLSGTDTQYF. CDR3 coding DNA: TGTGCCTCCCTTTCGGGCACAGATACGCAGTATTTT.

This clone came up a few times. The chain carries TRBV27 and TRBJ2-2; no clear D. Germline values: CDR1 MNHEY, CDR2 SMNVEV (reference sequence). CDR3 length equals 11 residues. The V end was cut by 4 bases, the J end by 5 bases, with 2 bases between. The CDR3 region is CASSSTGELFF. CDR3 sequence (DNA): TGTGCCAGCAGTTCTACCGGGGAGCTGTTTTTT.

The chain recombines TRBV28 with TRBJ1-2, with 7 bases aligning to TRBD1. There are 14 residues in the CDR3. CDR1 MDHEN and CDR2 SYDVKM come from the germline V gene. V was clipped by 5 bases and J by 3 bases; unmatched bases: 6. The CDR3 loop is CASSKTGLDYGYTF. DNA for the CDR3: TGTGCCAGCAGTAAGACAGGGTTGGACTATGGCTACACCTTC.